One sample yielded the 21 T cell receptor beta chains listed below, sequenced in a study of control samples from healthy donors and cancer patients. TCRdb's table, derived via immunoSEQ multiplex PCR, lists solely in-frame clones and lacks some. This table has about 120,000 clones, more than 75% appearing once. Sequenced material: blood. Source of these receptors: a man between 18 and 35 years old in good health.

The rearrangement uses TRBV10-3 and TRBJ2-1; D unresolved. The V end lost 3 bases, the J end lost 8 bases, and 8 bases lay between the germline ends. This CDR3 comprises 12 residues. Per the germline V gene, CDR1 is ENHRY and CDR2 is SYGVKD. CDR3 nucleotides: TGTGCCATCAGTGATGGTTTCGATGAGCAGTTCTTC. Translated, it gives CAISDGFDEQFF.

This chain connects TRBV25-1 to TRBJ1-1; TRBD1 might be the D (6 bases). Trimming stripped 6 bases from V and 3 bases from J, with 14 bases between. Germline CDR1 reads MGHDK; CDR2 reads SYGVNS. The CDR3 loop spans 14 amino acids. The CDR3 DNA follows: TGTGCCAGCAGATTGACAGGATCCTACACTGAAGCTTTCTTT. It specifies CASRLTGSYTEAFF.

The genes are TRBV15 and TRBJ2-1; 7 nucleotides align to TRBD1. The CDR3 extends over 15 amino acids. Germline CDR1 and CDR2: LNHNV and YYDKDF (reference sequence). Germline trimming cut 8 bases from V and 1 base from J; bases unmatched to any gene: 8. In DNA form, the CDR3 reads TGTGCCACCCGACGAACAGGGGTTTCCTACAATGAGCAGTTCTTC. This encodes CATRRTGVSYNEQFF.

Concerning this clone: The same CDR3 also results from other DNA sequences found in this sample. CDR3 loop: CASSAPANTEAFF. The DNA for the CDR3 is TGTGCCAGCAGTGCCCCAGCGAACACTGAAGCTTTCTTT. The rearrangement joins TRBV2 to TRBJ1-1; no clear D. The V end was cut by 4 bases, the J end by 1 base, with 7 bases between. Germline V gene data show CDR1 as SNHLY and CDR2 as FYNNEI. The CDR3 sequence is 13 residues long.

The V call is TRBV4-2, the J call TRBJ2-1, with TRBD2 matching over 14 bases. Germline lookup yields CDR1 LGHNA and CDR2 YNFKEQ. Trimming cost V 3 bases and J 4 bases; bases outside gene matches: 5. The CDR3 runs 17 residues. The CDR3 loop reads CASSHIGTSGGYNEQFF. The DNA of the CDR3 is TGTGCCAGCAGCCATATTGGGACTAGCGGGGGATACAATGAGCAGTTCTTC.

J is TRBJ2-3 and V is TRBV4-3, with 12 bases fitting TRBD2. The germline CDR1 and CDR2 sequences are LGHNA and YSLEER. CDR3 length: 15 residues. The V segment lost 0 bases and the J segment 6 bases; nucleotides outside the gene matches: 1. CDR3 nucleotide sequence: TGCGCCAGCAGCCAAGATGGGACTAGCGGGGATACGCAGTATTTT. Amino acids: CASSQDGTSGDTQYF.

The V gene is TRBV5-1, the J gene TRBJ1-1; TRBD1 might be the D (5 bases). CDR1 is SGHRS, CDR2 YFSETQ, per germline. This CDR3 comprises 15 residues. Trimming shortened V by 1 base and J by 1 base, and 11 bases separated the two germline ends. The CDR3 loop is CASSLLVTGNTEAFF. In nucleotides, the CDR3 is TGCGCCAGCAGCTTGTTGGTCACAGGGAACACTGAAGCTTTCTTT.

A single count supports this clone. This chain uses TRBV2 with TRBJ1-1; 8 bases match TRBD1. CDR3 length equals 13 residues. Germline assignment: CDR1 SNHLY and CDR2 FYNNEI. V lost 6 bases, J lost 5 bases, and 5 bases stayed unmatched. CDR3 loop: CASRGQVGTEAFF. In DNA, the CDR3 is TGTGCCAGCAGGGGACAGGTTGGAACTGAAGCTTTCTTT.

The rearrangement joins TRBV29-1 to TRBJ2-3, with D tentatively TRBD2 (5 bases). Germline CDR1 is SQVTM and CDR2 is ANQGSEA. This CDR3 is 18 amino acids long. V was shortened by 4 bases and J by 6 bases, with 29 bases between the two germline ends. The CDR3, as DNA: TGCAGCGTTGGGGTTCCGGGATTTTTGGACCCATTAACTGATACGCAGTATTTT. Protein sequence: CSVGVPGFLDPLTDTQYF.

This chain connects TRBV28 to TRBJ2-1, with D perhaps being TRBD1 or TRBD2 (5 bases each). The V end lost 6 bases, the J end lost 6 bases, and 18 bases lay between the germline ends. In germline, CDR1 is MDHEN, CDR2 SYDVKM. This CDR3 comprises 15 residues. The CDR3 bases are TGTGCCAGCAGACCTCAAGGGACGACGGGCAATGAGCAGTTCTTC. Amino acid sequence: CASRPQGTTGNEQFF.

The CDR3 bases are TGTGCCAGCAGCTCGGGACAGGATGAGCAGTTCTTC. It specifies CASSSGQDEQFF. The chain couples TRBV7-8 to TRBJ2-1; 8 bases map to TRBD1. CDR1 SGHVS and CDR2 FQNEAQ come from the germline V gene. The CDR3 covers 12 residues. With 4 bases clipped from V and 8 bases from J, the junction kept 1 base outside the gene matches.

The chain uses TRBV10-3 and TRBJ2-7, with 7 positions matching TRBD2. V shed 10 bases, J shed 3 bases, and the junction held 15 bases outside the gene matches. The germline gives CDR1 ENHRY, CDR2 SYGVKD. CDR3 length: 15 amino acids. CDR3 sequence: CATSRREGIYYEQYF. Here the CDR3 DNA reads TGTGCCACCTCCCGAAGGGAGGGAATTTACTACGAGCAGTACTTC.

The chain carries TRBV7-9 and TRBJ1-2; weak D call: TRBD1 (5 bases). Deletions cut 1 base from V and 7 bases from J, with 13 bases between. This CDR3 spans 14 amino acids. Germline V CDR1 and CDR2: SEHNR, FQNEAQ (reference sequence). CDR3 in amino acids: CASSLEGVPLGYTF. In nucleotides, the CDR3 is TGTGCCAGCAGCTTAGAAGGGGTCCCTCTTGGCTACACCTTC.

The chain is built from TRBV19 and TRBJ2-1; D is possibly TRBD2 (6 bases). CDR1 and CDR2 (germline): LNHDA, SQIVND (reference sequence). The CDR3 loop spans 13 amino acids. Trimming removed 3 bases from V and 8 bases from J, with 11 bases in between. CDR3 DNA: TGTGCCAGTAGTATTCGGGGGATCGATGAGCAGTTCTTC. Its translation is CASSIRGIDEQFF.

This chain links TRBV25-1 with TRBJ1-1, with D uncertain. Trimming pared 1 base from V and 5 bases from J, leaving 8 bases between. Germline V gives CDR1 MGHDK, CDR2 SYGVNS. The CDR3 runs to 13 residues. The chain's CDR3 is CASSEWVATEAFF. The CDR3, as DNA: TGTGCCAGCAGTGAATGGGTTGCGACTGAAGCTTTCTTT.

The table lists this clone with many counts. The CDR3 sequence is CASSLSVQTQYF. The CDR3 region has the DNA TGTGCCAGCAGCTTATCCGTTCAGACCCAGTACTTC. This rearrangement joins TRBV7-9 to TRBJ2-5; D uncertain. Germline CDR1 and CDR2: SEHNR and FQNEAQ (reference sequence). The CDR3 sequence is 12 residues long. V dropped 2 bases and J dropped 6 bases, with 7 bases sitting between them.

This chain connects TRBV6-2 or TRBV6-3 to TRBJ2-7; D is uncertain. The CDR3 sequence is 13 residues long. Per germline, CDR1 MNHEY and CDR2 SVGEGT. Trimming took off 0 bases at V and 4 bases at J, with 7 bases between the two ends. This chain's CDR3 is CASSYSTGYEQYF. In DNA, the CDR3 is TGTGCCAGCAGTTACTCGACCGGATACGAGCAGTACTTC.

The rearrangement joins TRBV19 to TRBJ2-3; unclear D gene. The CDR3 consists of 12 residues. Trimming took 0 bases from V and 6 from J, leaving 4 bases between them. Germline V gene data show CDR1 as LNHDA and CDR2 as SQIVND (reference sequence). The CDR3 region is CASSIDGDTQYF. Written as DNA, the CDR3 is TGTGCCAGTAGTATAGATGGGGATACGCAGTATTTT.

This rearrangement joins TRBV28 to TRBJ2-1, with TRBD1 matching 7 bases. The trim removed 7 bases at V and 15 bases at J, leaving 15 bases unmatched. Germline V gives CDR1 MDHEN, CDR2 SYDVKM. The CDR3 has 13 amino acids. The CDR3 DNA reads TGTGCCAGCATTCCCCTGGGTGACAGGGAACGGTTCTTC. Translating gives CASIPLGDRERFF.

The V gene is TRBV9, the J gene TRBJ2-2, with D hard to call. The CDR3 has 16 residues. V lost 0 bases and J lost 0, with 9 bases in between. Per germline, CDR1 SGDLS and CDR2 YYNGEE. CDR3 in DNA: TGTGCCAGCAGCGTAGACCCCGCCACGAACACCGGGGAGCTGTTTTTT. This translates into CASSVDPATNTGELFF.

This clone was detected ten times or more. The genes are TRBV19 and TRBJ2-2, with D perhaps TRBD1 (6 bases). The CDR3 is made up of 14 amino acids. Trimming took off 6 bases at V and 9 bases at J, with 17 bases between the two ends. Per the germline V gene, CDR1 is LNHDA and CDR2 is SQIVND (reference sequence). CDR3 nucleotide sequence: TGTGCCAGTAGCCCGCGACTTCAGGGGTGGGAGCTGTTTTTT. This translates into CASSPRLQGWELFF.